The present entry profiles one TCR beta chain with its context. This clonotype was counted a few times. It has no known antigen specificity. No base qualities exist here, and no much larger clone lies one base off it. This specimen belongs to a study of blood T cells in healthy people across ages (dated by TCRdb to about 2015). About the full investigation: Template switching captured roughly one uniquely barcoded TCR beta cDNA molecule per two T cells in model experiments. The donors were divided into four age groups: young (average around 16 years), middle-aged (about 39), aged (roughly 66) and long-lived (roughly 82). For two donors (one aged 18 to 29 and one aged 80 or older), the study analyzed two additional independent replicas of 1 million unique cDNA reads from the same blood draw. To avoid experimental bias, donors of different ages were distributed randomly across sequencing lanes. To track age-related changes in TCR beta repertoire diversity, the study relied on deep sequencing normalized with unique cDNA molecular identifiers.

The protocol used for the library was 5' RACE. The instrument given in TCRdb is Illumina HiSeq 2500. The second PCR ran for about 7 to 11 cycles and used a J-beta primer mix along with a sample-barcoded 5' primer. Each TCR beta cDNA molecule received a unique molecular identifier from a template-switch 5' adaptor carrying 12 random nucleotides. Each sample yielded at least 3 million CDR3-containing paired-end reads. First-strand cDNA was synthesized from all RNA with the Mint cDNA synthesis kit, primed by a TRBC-specific oligonucleotide. All cDNA was treated with uracil-DNA glycosylase and then went through a first 18-cycle PCR with the universal primers M1SS and BC2_uni_R. In the source study's methods: Normalization of each sample was performed by random selection of 1 million high-quality reads, each carrying a distinct molecular identifier. Instead of being binned into consensus sequences, reads that shared molecular identifiers were thrown out. MiTCR, run with a Q25 quality threshold and the strictest error-elimination algorithm, handled CDR3 identification, clonotype clustering and error correction. A nonparametric unseen species model with Euler transformation was used to estimate lower-bound total TCR beta diversity. The raw public data were reprocessed by TCRdb itself: fastp quality trimming at Q25, MiXCR clonotype calling, in-frame beta chains only. Identical CDR3 proteins give one entry, which carries the most common genes and DNA. The V and J calls and clone size come from TCRdb's table, not from the authors' own analysis. This sample is represented by around 500,000 distinct CDR3 sequences; around 50% of them were singletons. The ten biggest clones cover approximately 23% of the sample.

Spanning cysteine to phenylalanine, the CDR3 consists of 15 amino acids. Here the CDR3 DNA is all that survives: 45 bases in frame from base 1. The germline V gene gives CDR1 as SNHLY and CDR2 as FYNNEI. V ends up 6 bases short and J 4 bases short, with an unmatched junction base count of 3. Systemically healthy Caucasian individuals from Russia, about 38 in total and aged roughly 6 to 95 years, were included as donors. Approximately 9.7 milliliters of peripheral blood were drawn from each donor into EDTA-treated Vacutainer tubes. PBMCs were isolated by Ficoll-Paque density-gradient centrifugation, with at least 7 million obtained per sample. Total RNA, at least 6 micrograms per sample, was extracted from PBMCs with Trizol reagent. For every donor, flow cytometry on a PBMC aliquot measured the percentage of naive CD45RAhigh/CD27high T cells. The investigation overall reported the following: Observed TCR beta diversity per million T cells fell roughly linearly with age, and a significant reduction was already apparent by age approximately 41. Donor CMV infection status was unknown, potentially confounding age-related changes in expanded clonotypes. Bulk unsorted PBMC profiling prevented conclusive comparison of naive and antigen-experienced compartments. Compared with the aged group, the long-lived group had more naive CD4+ T cells, fewer expanded clones and increased TCR diversity, a pattern suggesting age selection. There was a strong correlation between observed TCR beta diversity and the percentage of naive T cells measured by flow cytometry. Estimates of total diversity based on one million sequenced T cells were considered lower bounds and underestimates.

The sequenced sample consisted of blood. This TCR was sampled from a man older than 75 in good health. This chain is built from TRBV2 and TRBJ2-1; TRBD2 agrees with 13 junctional bases. The CDR3 region: CASRRLAGGYNEQFF. DNA sequence: TGTGCCAGCAGGCGACTAGCGGGAGGTTACAATGAGCAGTTCTTC.